This section outlines one T cell receptor beta chain sequence together with its context. The target antigen is unknown. CD8+CD57+ cell expansion, shown by flow cytometry, had occurred in the patients selected for sequencing. This sample was taken from a study of CD8+CD57+ T cells in acquired aplastic anemia. Study-wide findings and caveats: The same twenty-nine CD8+ CDR3 sequences occurred in patients and in controls.

The template for TCR beta VDJ and CDR3 sequence profiling was genomic DNA. TCRdb re-analysed the reads in MiXCR, keeping a single row per CDR3 protein. The sample comprises roughly 250,000 distinct CDR3 sequences, 47% of which are singletons, and approximately 7.8% rests with the top ten. The germline V gene encodes CDR1 MNHEY and CDR2 SMNVEV (reference sequence). V was cut by 3 bases and J by 9 bases, with 15 bases left in between. This CDR3 region has 14 residues. Specimen: sorted CD4+, CD8+, or CD8+CD57+ T cells (not recorded which) from PBMCs. The source is a human donor with aplastic anemia. V is TRBV27 and J is TRBJ2-1; the D gene is possibly TRBD1 (6 bases). The CDR3 sequence: CASSFPGARREQFF. CDR3 sequence (DNA): TGTGCCAGCAGTTTCCCAGGGGCTAGACGTGAGCAGTTCTTC.